Following are 14 T cell receptor beta chains from one sample sequenced in a study of shared clonotypes between healthy human individuals (dated by TCRdb to the early 2020s). Library preparation employed the immunoSEQ multiplex PCR assay. Imported from immuneACCESS, the table was reduced by TCRdb to in-frame sequences with V and J called. These copies leave out some clones; in studies compared against another copy, an unresolved V gene accounts for under half, and the cause of the remainder is not known. The sample profile shows more than 2,000,000 clones; approximately 92% of them were found once. The ten biggest clones cover over 0.12% of the sample. Sequenced: naive CD4+ T cells sorted from blood. Interpreted using the paper, the cell subset or site label stands for: CD45RA+ positively selected. The receptors stem from a man aged 18 to 30 in good health.

The J gene is TRBJ2-1, the V gene TRBV9; no reliable D call. The CDR3 length is 13 residues. Germline V gives CDR1 SGDLS, CDR2 YYNGEE. Trimming shortened V by 0 bases and J by 3 bases, and 4 bases separated the two germline ends. CDR3 protein: CASSVANYNEQFF. The CDR3 bases are TGTGCCAGCAGCGTAGCCAACTACAATGAGCAGTTCTTC.

The chain is built from TRBV5-4 and TRBJ1-2; 7 bases fit TRBD1. Per germline, CDR1 SGHNT and CDR2 YYREEE (reference sequence). The CDR3 totals 13 residues. J gave up 7 bases and V 4 bases, and 7 bases lay outside the gene matches. This CDR3 reads CASSQTGFGGYTF. CDR3 in DNA: TGTGCCAGCAGCCAGACAGGGTTTGGTGGCTACACCTTC.

The chain joins TRBV10-3 to TRBJ1-1; D perhaps matches TRBD1 (5 bases). With 6 bases removed from V and 5 bases from J, the gap between germline ends came to 13 bases. This CDR3 has 13 residues. Per the germline V gene, CDR1 is ENHRY and CDR2 is SYGVKD. The CDR3 DNA follows: TGTGCCATCAGAGGGGACCGGATTACTGAAGCTTTCTTT. It encodes CAIRGDRITEAFF.

This CDR3 is CASSSGRVDTQYF. The CDR3 DNA is TGCGCCAGCAGTAGCGGGAGGGTGGATACGCAGTATTTT. The rearrangement joins TRBV4-3 to TRBJ2-3, with TRBD2 identical over 11 bases. Unmatched junction bases numbered 2, after V lost 6 bases and J lost 6 bases. Germline-derived CDR1 and CDR2 are LGHNA and YSLEER. This CDR3 has 13 amino acids.

The chain uses TRBV29-1 and TRBJ2-3; the match to TRBD2 covers 8 bases. Germline values: CDR1 SQVTM, CDR2 ANQGSEA. The ends lost 6 bases at V and 6 bases at J; junction bases unmatched: 8. The CDR3 runs 13 residues. The CDR3 nucleotides are TGCAGCGTGGCAGCGGGGGTTGGGGATACGCAGTATTTT. Translating gives CSVAAGVGDTQYF.

The V call is TRBV7-8, the J call TRBJ2-1; possible D gene TRBD2, 7 bases. Germline CDR1 is SGHVS and CDR2 is FQNEAQ. The CDR3 is 13 amino acids. V was pared by 1 base and J by 8 bases, with 9 bases between. The CDR3, as DNA: TGTGCCAGCAGCTTAGGGGGGGGCTATGAGCAGTTCTTC. Protein sequence: CASSLGGGYEQFF.

This clone has a handful of counts. The J gene is TRBJ1-5, the V gene TRBV19, with 8 bases aligning to TRBD1. The CDR3 spans 15 residues. J was trimmed by 3 bases and V by 5 bases; bases with no gene match: 6. CDR1 is LNHDA, CDR2 SQIVND, per germline (reference sequence). CDR3 in amino acids: CASSSGQGYNQPQHF. CDR3 in DNA: TGTGCCAGTAGTTCAGGACAGGGTTACAATCAGCCCCAGCATTTT.

On this clone: Other DNA sequences within the sample encode an identical CDR3. V and J are TRBV4-3 and TRBJ2-2; D is uncertain. The CDR3 length is 13 residues. Germline CDR1 reads LGHNA; CDR2 reads YSLEER. Trimming removed 0 bases from V and 6 bases from J, with 5 bases in between. The CDR3 sequence is CASSQDPSGELFF. The CDR3 DNA sequence: TGCGCCAGCAGCCAAGATCCCTCCGGGGAGCTGTTTTTT.

The gene calls are TRBV9 and TRBJ2-7, with 7 bases lining up with TRBD1. The CDR3 spans 13 residues. V shed 5 bases, J shed 6 bases, and the junction held 8 bases outside the gene matches. CDR1 is SGDLS and CDR2 is YYNGEE in the germline V gene. The CDR3: CASSRDSLREQYF. The CDR3 coding sequence is TGTGCCAGCAGTAGGGACAGCCTCCGCGAGCAGTACTTC.

This clone was picked up a small number of times. This chain uses TRBV12-5 with TRBJ1-1, with D hard to call. V was trimmed by 7 bases and J by 0 bases, leaving 3 bases between them. This CDR3 is 11 amino acids long. Per germline, CDR1 LGHNT and CDR2 FRNRAP. The CDR3 DNA reads as TGTGCTAGTGCTGTGAACACTGAAGCTTTCTTT. Its translation is CASAVNTEAFF.

This chain's CDR3 is CASSLDDRGRGEKLFF. The DNA for the CDR3 is TGTGCCAGCAGCTTAGATGATAGGGGGCGAGGTGAAAAACTGTTTTTT. V gene TRBV11-2 combines with J gene TRBJ1-4; 7 bases map to TRBD1. After removal of 0 bases from V and 7 bases from J, the junction contained 8 bases not matched to a gene. The CDR3 runs 16 residues. The germline CDR1 and CDR2 sequences are SGHAT and FQNNGV.

The V and J genes are TRBV11-2 and TRBJ2-7; the D call may be TRBD1 or TRBD2 (7 bases each). The V end lost 5 bases, the J end lost 7 bases, and 18 bases lay between the germline ends. The CDR3 loop spans 14 amino acids. The V gene's germline CDR1 is SGHAT and CDR2 FQNNGV. CDR3 protein: CASSIQGGTGEQYF. The CDR3, as DNA: TGTGCCAGCAGCATCCAGGGGGGGACTGGGGAGCAGTACTTC.

The CDR3 sequence is CASSAGGSYPDTQYF. The CDR3 coding sequence is TGTGCCAGCAGCGCAGGGGGGAGTTACCCGGATACGCAGTATTTT. The V call is TRBV9, the J call TRBJ2-3, with a weak D call TRBD1 (7 bases). Trimming removed 3 bases at V and 6 bases at J, with 17 bases between. Per the germline V gene, CDR1 is SGDLS and CDR2 is YYNGEE. CDR3 length equals 15 residues.

The chain employs TRBV7-8 and TRBJ1-2; weak D call: TRBD1 (5 bases). V dropped 4 bases and J dropped 2 bases, with 20 bases sitting between them. CDR1 is SGHVS, CDR2 FQNEAQ, per germline. CDR3 length equals 17 residues. The CDR3 sequence: CASSSSGSGVVNYGYTF. CDR3 sequence (DNA): TGTGCCAGCAGCTCCTCAGGGAGTGGCGTCGTGAACTATGGCTACACCTTC.